Listed below are T cell receptor beta chains from one sample, sequenced in a study of Graves' ophthalmopathy and Graves' hyperthyroidism. In TCRdb, the multiplex PCR reads were re-called with MiXCR into one record per CDR3 protein. The table has 200,000 to 300,000 distinct CDR3 sequences, about 46% seen once; the top ten hold less than 50%. Sequencing was performed on peripheral blood. The receptor source for this set is an adult man with Graves' ophthalmopathy. The CDR3 runs from the conserved cysteine through the conserved F or W.

V gene | CDR3 protein
TRBV25-1 | CASSEAGKSPLHF
TRBV7-9 | CVSRRELSYEQYF
TRBV5-1 | CASSLGLAGFDTGELFF
TRBV10-2 | CASSESGGRGENTEAFF
TRBV2 | CASSEGGRVGGYTF
TRBV2 | CASSIRGNAYEQYF
TRBV24-1 | CATRPTRGNTGELFF
TRBV19 | CASSTQTGGADYGYTF
TRBV7-2 | CASSPLGSFTDTQYF
TRBV29-1 | CSVEMTGWTEAFF
TRBV27 | CASGAWRGTEAFF
TRBV6-6 | CASSSQGGSIRSPLHF
TRBV5-6 | CASSSLQVPNGQPQHF
TRBV6-1 | CASSDSGKETQYF
TRBV7-2 | CASSPGTGNGYTF
TRBV7-9 | CASSPAANEKLFF
TRBV9 | CASSSSPGGETQYF
TRBV28 | CASSQGYSTEAFF
TRBV15 | CATSRDLAGSSPLHF
TRBV14 | CASSQEGGRRQPQHF
TRBV7-9 | CASSLRDTGGEQYF
TRBV20-1 | CSADTYRSRDYGYTF
TRBV29-1 | CSVVGTDSYEQYF
TRBV7-8 | CASSRSGRQETQYF
TRBV20-1 | CSAREGAFNQPQHF